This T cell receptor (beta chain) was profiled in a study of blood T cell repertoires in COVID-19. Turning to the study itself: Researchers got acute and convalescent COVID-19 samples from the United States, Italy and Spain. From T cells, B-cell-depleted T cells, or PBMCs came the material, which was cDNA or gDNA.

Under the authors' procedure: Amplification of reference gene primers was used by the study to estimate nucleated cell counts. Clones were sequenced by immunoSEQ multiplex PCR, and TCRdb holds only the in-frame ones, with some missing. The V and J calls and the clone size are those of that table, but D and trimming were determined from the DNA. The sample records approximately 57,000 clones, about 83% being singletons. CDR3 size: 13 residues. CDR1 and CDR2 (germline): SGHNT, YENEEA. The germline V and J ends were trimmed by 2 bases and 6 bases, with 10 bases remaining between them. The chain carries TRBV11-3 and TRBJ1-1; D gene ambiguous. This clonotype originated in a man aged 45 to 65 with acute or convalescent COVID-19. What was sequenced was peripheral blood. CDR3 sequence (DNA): TGTGCCAGCAGCTTATCCGCGAGGGCTGAAGCTTTCTTT. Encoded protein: CASSLSARAEAFF.